The 12 T cell receptor beta chains reported below all come from one sample, sequenced in a study of blood T cell repertoires in COVID-19. The data were produced by immunoSEQ multiplex PCR, yet TCRdb's version contains in-frame clones alone and is incomplete. The profile shows 210,000 or so clones, more than 60% of them singletons. The specimen was peripheral blood. These receptors were taken from a man in his forties or fifties who had recovered from COVID-19.

The V call is TRBV12-3 or TRBV12-4, the J call TRBJ2-5, with 7 bases matching TRBD2. J lost 2 bases, V lost 6 bases, and 3 bases had no gene match. The CDR3 totals 13 residues. CDR3 sequence: CASSLAVQETQYF. In nucleotides, the CDR3 is TGTGCCAGCAGCCTAGCGGTACAAGAGACCCAGTACTTC.

This chain joins TRBV27 and TRBJ2-7; TRBD1 matches 11 bases. The CDR3 loop spans 16 amino acids. Germline trimming cut 3 bases from V and 2 bases from J; bases unmatched to any gene: 6. Germline-derived CDR1 and CDR2 are MNHEY and SMNVEV (reference sequence). CDR3 sequence reads: CASSFMPGQGAYEQYF. The CDR3 DNA is TGTGCCAGCAGTTTTATGCCGGGACAGGGGGCCTACGAGCAGTACTTC.

V gene TRBV24-1 combines with J gene TRBJ1-2, with D tentatively TRBD1 (6 bases). CDR1 and CDR2 (germline): KGHDR, SFDVKD. This CDR3 region has 14 residues. V lost 4 bases to trimming and J lost 2 bases, with 10 bases between them. The CDR3 sequence: CATSDTGQNYGYTF. CDR3 coding DNA: TGTGCCACCAGTGACACCGGACAGAACTATGGCTACACCTTC.

This chain connects TRBV5-1 to TRBJ2-7; D is possibly TRBD2 (7 bases). Trimming stripped 4 bases from V and 10 bases from J, with 21 bases between. The CDR3 covers 14 residues. The V gene's germline CDR1 is SGHRS and CDR2 YFSETQ. CDR3 residues: CASSNTDGGRGQYF. The CDR3 DNA reads TGCGCCAGCAGCAATACCGACGGGGGGCGCGGTCAGTACTTC. Drawing the rest from reference TRBV5-1 and TRBJ2-7, the complete variable domain is KAGVTQTPRYLIKTRGQQVTLSCSPISGHRSVSWYQQTPGQGLQFLFEYFSETQRNKGNFPGRFSGRQFSNSRSEMNVSTLELGDSALYLCASSNTDGGRGQYFGPGTRLTVT.

The J gene is TRBJ2-2, the V gene TRBV5-1, with D unclear. This CDR3 comprises 16 residues. Trimming left V 0 bases short and J 0 bases short, with 9 bases between. Germline V CDR1 and CDR2: SGHRS, YFSETQ. CDR3 nucleotides: TGCGCCAGCAGCTTGGACGGTTCCACGAACACCGGGGAGCTGTTTTTT. It is translated as CASSLDGSTNTGELFF.

The V call is TRBV19, the J call TRBJ2-7; 9 bases align to TRBD1. The V gene's germline CDR1 is LNHDA and CDR2 SQIVND (reference sequence). The CDR3 length is 15 residues. Unmatched junction bases numbered 9, after V lost 9 bases and J lost 0 bases. CDR3 DNA: TGTGCCAGCAATAATAGACAGGGGGGCTCCTACGAGCAGTACTTC. Encoded protein: CASNNRQGGSYEQYF.

This clone was seen a single time. The J gene is TRBJ2-1, the V gene TRBV3-1 (or the pseudogene TRBV3-2); TRBD2 aligns across 12 bases. CDR1 and CDR2 from the germline V gene are LGHDT and YNNKEL (reference sequence). Trimming took 5 bases from V and 7 from J; bases not matched to a gene: 6. The CDR3 covers 15 residues. CDR3 amino acids: CASSGTSGWGNEQFF. For the CDR3, the DNA is TGTGCCAGCAGCGGGACTAGCGGGTGGGGGAATGAGCAGTTCTTC.

The rearrangement joins TRBV30 to TRBJ2-5, with TRBD2 identical over 11 bases. The CDR3 is 15 amino acids. Germline values: CDR1 GTSNPN, CDR2 SVGIG (reference sequence). V was clipped by 4 bases and J by 0 bases; unmatched bases: 4. The CDR3 sequence is CAWIPGLADQETQYF. CDR3 in DNA: TGTGCCTGGATTCCGGGACTAGCGGACCAAGAGACCCAGTACTTC.

The rearrangement joins TRBV30 to TRBJ2-5; TRBD1 agrees at 9 bases. This CDR3 comprises 16 residues. V lost 1 base, J lost 1 base, and 7 bases stayed unmatched. Germline CDR1 GTSNPN, CDR2 SVGIG (reference sequence). This CDR3 is CAWSALGTGSQETQYF. CDR3 DNA sequence: TGTGCCTGGAGTGCCCTCGGGACAGGGAGCCAAGAGACCCAGTACTTC.

The V call is TRBV2, the J call TRBJ2-7; 7 bases align to TRBD1. Unmatched junction bases numbered 5, after V lost 5 bases and J lost 10 bases. In germline, CDR1 is SNHLY, CDR2 FYNNEI. The CDR3 has 11 residues. CDR3 bases: TGTGCCAGCAGTCTAGACAGGGACCAGTACTTC. Protein product: CASSLDRDQYF.

This clone was seen ten or more times. The chain couples TRBV3-1 (or the pseudogene TRBV3-2) to TRBJ1-6; 8 bases line up with TRBD1. Germline-derived CDR1 and CDR2 are LGHDT and YNNKEL (reference sequence). V shed 8 bases and J 8 bases; nucleotides not matched to a gene: 14. The CDR3 runs to 16 residues. CDR3 in DNA: TGTGCCAGCTCCCAGATTCTGACAGGGGAGTATTCACCCCTCCACTTT. This sequence encodes CASSQILTGEYSPLHF.

The chain links TRBV14 to TRBJ2-7; 10 nucleotides match TRBD1. The CDR3 loop spans 16 amino acids. V was pared by 4 bases and J by 6 bases, with 12 bases of the junction left unmatched. Germline values: CDR1 SGHDN, CDR2 FVKESK. CDR3 sequence: CASSPFTGTGEIEQYF. Written as DNA, the CDR3 is TGTGCCAGCAGCCCGTTCACCGGGACAGGGGAGATCGAGCAGTACTTC.